The clone carrying this TCR beta chain was detected once. This sample is part of a study of blood T cell repertoires in COVID-19. About the research overall: Material from acute and convalescent COVID-19 was sourced from the United States, Italy and Spain. T cells, B-cell-depleted T cells, or PBMCs supplied cDNA or gDNA.

The CDR3 totals 15 residues. Germline CDR1 is KGHSH and CDR2 is LQKENI. With 3 bases removed from V and 3 bases from J, the gap between germline ends came to 14 bases. Per the original methods: Amplifying reference gene primers gave estimates of nucleated cell counts. TCRdb keeps only in-frame clones here, not all; method: immunoSEQ multiplex PCR. V, J and clone size were drawn from that table, and D and trimming were deduced from the DNA. The repertoire holds under 95,000 clones, with 85% to 90% as singletons. This sequence was found in a man in his forties or fifties with acute or convalescent COVID-19. The sample was peripheral blood. The genes are TRBV18 and TRBJ1-1; tentative D call: TRBD1 (6 bases). CDR3 region: CASSPSDRTHTEAFF. For the CDR3, the DNA is TGTGCCAGCTCACCCTCGGACAGAACCCACACTGAAGCTTTCTTT.